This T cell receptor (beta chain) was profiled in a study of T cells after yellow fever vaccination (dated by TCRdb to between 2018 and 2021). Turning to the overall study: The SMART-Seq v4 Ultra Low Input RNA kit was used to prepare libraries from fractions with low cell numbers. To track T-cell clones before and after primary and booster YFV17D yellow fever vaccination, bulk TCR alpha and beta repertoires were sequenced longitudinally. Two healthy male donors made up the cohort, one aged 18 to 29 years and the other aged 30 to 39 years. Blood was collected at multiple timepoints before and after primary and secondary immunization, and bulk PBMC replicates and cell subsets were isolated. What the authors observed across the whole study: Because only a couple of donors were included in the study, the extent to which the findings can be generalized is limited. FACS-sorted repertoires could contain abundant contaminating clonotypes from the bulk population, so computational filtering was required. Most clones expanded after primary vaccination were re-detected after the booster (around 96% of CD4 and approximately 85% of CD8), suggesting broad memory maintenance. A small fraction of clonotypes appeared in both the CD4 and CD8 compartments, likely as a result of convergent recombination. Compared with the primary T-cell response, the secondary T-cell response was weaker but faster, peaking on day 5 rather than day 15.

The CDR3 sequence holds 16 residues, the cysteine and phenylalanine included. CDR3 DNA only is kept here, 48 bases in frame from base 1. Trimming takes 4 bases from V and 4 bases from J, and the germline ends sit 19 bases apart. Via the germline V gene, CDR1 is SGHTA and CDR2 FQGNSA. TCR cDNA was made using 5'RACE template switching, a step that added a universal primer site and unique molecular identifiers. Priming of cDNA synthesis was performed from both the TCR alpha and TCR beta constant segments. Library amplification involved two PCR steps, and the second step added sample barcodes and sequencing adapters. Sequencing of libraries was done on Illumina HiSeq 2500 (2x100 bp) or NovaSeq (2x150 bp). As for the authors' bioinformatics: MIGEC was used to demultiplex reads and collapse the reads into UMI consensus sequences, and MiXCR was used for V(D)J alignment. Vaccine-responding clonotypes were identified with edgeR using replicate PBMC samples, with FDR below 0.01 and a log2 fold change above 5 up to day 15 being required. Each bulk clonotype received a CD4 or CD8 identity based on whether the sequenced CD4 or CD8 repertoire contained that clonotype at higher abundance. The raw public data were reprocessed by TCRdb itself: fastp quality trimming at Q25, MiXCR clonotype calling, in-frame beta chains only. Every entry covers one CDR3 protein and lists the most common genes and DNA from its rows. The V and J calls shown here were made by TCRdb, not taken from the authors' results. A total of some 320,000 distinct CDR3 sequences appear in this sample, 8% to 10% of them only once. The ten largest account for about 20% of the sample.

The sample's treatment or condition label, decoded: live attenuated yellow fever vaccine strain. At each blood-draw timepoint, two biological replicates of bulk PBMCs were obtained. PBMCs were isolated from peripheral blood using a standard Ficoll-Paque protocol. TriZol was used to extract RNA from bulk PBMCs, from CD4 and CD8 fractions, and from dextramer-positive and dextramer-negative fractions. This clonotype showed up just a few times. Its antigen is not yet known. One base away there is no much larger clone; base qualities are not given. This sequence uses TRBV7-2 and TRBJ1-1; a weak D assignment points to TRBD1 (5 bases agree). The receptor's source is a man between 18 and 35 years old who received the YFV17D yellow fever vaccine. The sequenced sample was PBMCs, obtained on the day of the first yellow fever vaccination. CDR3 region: CASSSTPGGVGTEAFF. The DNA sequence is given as TGTGCCAGCAGCTCCACGCCGGGGGGTGTAGGCACTGAAGCTTTCTTT.